This T cell receptor beta chain was identified during a study of T cell clonality in common variable immunodeficiency. Data came from immunoSEQ multiplex PCR; TCRdb stores just in-frame clones and leaves some out. Found here are approximately 35,000 clones, no singletons; the ten largest cover less than 7%. For at least one year, all CVID subjects received replacement immunoglobulin. Whole-study results and caveats: Common variable immunodeficiency TCR beta sequences reportedly had fewer deletions and N-nucleotide insertions. Compared with healthy controls, CVID subjects showed increased TCRbeta clonality, mostly in about a third.

The germline V and J ends were trimmed by 3 bases and 0 bases, with 8 bases remaining between them. CDR3 size: 15 residues. Germline CDR1 reads SEHNR; CDR2 reads FQNEAQ (reference sequence). A few counts support this clone. Antigen unknown. The CDR3 extends 3 residues past the end of the read, so its final part is completed from the germline J gene. This TCR was recovered from a human donor with common variable immunodeficiency. Sequencing was carried out using peripheral blood mononuclear cells. This sequence joins TRBV7-9 and TRBJ2-2, with D perhaps TRBD1 (5 bases). CDR3 DNA (partial): TGTGCCAGCAGCTTGCCAGGGCCGAACACCGGGGAG. Translating gives CASSLPGPNTGE. The CDR3 reads in full as CASSLPGPNTGELFF.